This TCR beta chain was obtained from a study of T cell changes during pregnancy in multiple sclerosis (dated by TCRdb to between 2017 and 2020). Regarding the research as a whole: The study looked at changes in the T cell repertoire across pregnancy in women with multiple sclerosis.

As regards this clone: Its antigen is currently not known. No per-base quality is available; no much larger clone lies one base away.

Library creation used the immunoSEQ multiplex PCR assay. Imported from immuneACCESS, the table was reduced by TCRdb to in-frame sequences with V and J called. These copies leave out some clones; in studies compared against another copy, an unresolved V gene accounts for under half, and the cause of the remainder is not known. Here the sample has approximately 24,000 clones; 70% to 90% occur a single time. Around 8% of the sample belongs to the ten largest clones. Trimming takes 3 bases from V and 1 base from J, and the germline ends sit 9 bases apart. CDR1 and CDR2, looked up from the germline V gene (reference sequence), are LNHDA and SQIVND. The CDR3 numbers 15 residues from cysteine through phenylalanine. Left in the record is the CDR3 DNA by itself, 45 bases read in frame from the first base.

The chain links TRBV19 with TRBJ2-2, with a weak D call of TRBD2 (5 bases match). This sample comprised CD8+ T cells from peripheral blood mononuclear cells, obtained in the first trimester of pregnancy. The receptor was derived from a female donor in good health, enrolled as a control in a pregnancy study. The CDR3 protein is CASSIDGMNTGELFF. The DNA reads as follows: TGTGCCAGTAGTATCGACGGGATGAACACCGGGGAGCTGTTTTTT.